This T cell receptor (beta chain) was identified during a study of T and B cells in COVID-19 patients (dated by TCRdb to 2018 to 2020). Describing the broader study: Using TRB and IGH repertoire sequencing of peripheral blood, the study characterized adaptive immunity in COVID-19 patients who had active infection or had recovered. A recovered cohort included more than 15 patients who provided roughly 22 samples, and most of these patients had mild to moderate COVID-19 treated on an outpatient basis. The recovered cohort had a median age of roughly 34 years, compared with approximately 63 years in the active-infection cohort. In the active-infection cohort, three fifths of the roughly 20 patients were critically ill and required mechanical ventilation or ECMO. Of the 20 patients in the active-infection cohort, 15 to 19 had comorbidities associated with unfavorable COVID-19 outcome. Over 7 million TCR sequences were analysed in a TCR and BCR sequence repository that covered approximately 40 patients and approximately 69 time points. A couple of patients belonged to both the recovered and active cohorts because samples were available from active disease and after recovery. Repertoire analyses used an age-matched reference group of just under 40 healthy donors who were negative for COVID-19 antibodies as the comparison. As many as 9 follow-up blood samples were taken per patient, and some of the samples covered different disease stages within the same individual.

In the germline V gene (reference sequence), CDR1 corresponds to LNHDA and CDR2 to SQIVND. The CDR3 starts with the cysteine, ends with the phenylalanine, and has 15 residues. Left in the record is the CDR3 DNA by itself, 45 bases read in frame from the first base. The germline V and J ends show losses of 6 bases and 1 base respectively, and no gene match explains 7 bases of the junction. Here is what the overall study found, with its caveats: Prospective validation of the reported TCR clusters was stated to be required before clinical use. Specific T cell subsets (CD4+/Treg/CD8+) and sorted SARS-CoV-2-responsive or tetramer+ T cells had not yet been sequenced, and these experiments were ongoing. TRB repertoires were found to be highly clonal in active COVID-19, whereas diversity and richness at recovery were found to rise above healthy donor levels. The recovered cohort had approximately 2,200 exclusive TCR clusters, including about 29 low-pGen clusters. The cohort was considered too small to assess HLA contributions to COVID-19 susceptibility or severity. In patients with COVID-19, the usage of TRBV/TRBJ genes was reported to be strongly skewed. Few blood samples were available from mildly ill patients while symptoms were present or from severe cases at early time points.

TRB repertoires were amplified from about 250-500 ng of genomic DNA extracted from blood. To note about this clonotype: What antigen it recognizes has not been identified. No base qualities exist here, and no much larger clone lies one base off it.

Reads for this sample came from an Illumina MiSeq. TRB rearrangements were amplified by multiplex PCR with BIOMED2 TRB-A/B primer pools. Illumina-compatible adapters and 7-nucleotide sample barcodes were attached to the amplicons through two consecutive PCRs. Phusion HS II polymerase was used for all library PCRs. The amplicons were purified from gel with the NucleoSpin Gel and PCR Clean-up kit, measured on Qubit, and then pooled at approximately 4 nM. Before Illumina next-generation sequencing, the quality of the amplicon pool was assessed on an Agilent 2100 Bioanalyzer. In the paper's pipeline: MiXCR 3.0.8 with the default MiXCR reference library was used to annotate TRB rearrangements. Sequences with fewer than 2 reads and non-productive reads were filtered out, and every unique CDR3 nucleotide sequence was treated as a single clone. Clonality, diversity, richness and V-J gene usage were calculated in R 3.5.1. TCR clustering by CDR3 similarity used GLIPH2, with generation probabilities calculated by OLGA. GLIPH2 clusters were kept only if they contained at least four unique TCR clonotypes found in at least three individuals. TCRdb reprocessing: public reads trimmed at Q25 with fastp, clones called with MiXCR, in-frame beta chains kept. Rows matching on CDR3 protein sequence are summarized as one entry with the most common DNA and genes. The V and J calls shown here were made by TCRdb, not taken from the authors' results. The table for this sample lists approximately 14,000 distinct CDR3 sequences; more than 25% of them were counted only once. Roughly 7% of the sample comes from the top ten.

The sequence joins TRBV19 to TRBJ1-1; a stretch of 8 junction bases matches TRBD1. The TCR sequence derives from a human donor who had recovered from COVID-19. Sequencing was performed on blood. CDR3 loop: CASRRTGRGNTEAFF. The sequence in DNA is TGTGCCAGTAGGAGGACAGGGAGGGGGAACACTGAAGCTTTCTTT.